The 7 T cell receptor beta chains below all came from one sample that was sequenced in a study of Graves' ophthalmopathy and Graves' hyperthyroidism. The authors amplified TCR beta CDR3 regions, and they did so from RNA transcripts for repertoire sequencing. First-round RT-PCR relied on HTBI primers, and a second-round multiplex PCR came next. TCRdb called the multiplex PCR reads again in MiXCR, with one record for every CDR3 protein. The table includes around 1,200,000 distinct CDR3 sequences, about 35% detected once. Source material: peripheral blood or thyroid tissue (not recorded which). The receptor source for this set is an adult man with Graves' hyperthyroidism.

A few counts support this clonotype. This chain joins TRBV10-3 and TRBJ1-4; D not resolved. The CDR3 totals 12 residues. V lost 3 bases, J lost 8 bases, and 7 bases lay in between. Germline assignment: CDR1 ENHRY and CDR2 SYGVKD. The CDR3 bases are TGTGCCATCAGTGACATGGGCGAAAAACTGTTTTTT. Protein sequence: CAISDMGEKLFF.

The V gene is TRBV6-2 or TRBV6-3, the J gene TRBJ2-7; unclear D gene. The CDR3 has 11 amino acids. V was shortened by 4 bases and J by 6 bases, with 7 bases between the two germline ends. Germline V lookup: CDR1 MNHEY, CDR2 SVGEGT. DNA of the CDR3: TGTGCCAGCAGTTTCAGAATCGAGCAGTACTTC. Its translation is CASSFRIEQYF.

The sample holds a few counts of this clonotype. The chain recombines TRBV29-1 with TRBJ2-3, with TRBD2 matching over 9 bases. V was clipped by 7 bases and J by 2 bases; unmatched bases: 10. The CDR3 contains 15 residues. CDR1 is SQVTM and CDR2 is ANQGSEA in the germline V gene. The CDR3: CSGRLAEYPTDTQYF. Written as DNA, the CDR3 is TGCAGCGGCCGACTAGCGGAGTACCCCACAGATACGCAGTATTTT.

This clonotype was detected ten times or more. This chain joins TRBV12-3 or TRBV12-4 and TRBJ1-2; D might be TRBD1 (6 bases). This CDR3 has 13 residues. V lost 4 bases and J 3 bases, leaving 9 bases between the germline ends. CDR3 region: CASSSEGDYGYTF. In nucleotides, the CDR3 is TGTGCCAGCAGTTCTGAGGGGGACTATGGCTACACCTTC.

This clonotype has a count of ten or more. The J gene is TRBJ1-6, the V gene TRBV19; a possible D gene is TRBD1 (5 bases). The CDR3 has 15 amino acids. With 3 bases removed from V and 7 bases from J, the gap between germline ends came to 13 bases. The germline CDR1 and CDR2 sequences are LNHDA and SQIVND (reference sequence). CDR3 coding DNA: TGTGCCAGTAGTATGGCTTGGGGCGAGAATTCACCCCTCCACTTT. Translated: CASSMAWGENSPLHF.

This clonotype was seen ten or more times. The chain uses TRBV11-2 and TRBJ2-5, with 8 positions matching TRBD2. J gave up 3 bases and V 5 bases, and 5 bases lay outside the gene matches. Germline values: CDR1 SGHAT, CDR2 FQNNGV. The CDR3 totals 14 residues. The CDR3 DNA follows: TGTGCCAGCAGCCTTAGCGGGAATAAAGAGACCCAGTACTTC. It codes for CASSLSGNKETQYF.

In its sample, this clonotype was seen a few times. The chain recombines TRBV6-2 or TRBV6-3 with TRBJ1-2; D call uncertain. The CDR3 has 13 residues. V was trimmed by 6 bases and J by 2 bases, leaving 10 bases between them. Per the germline V gene, CDR1 is MNHEY and CDR2 is SVGEGT. The DNA for the CDR3 is TGTGCCAGCAGCAGGAGGGAGAACTATGGCTACACCTTC. Residues: CASSRRENYGYTF.